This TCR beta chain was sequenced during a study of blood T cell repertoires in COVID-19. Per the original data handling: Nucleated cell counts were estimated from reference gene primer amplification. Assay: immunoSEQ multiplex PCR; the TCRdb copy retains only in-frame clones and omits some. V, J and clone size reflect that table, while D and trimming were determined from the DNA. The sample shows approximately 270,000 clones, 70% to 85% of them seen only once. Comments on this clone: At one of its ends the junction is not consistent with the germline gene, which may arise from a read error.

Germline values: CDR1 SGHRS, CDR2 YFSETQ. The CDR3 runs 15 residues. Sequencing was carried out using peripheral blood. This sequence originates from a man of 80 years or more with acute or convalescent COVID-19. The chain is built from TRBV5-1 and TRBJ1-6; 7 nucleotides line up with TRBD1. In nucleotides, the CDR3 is TGCGCCAGCAGCTTGGAAACAGGGGATAACTCACCCCTCCACTTT. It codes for CASSLETGDNSPLHF.